The source of this T cell receptor (beta chain) is a study of blood T cell repertoires in COVID-19. Donors were grouped by their self-reported clinical history. The data were produced by immunoSEQ multiplex PCR, yet TCRdb's version contains in-frame clones alone and is incomplete. This table holds approximately 210,000 clones, 80% to 85% found once. The clonotype originates from a woman between 45 and 65 years old with acute COVID-19. The sample comprised PBMCs or T cells enriched from blood (not recorded which).

The CDR3 nucleotides are TGTGCCAGCAGTTCTCAGGGGGCGGTCACTGAAGCTTTCTTT. It is translated as CASSSQGAVTEAFF. The chain joins TRBV6-5 to TRBJ1-1; 8 bases map to TRBD1. The CDR3 has 14 residues. V trimming: 4 bases; J trimming: 4 bases; junction bases outside the gene matches: 5. Germline V gene data show CDR1 as MNHEY and CDR2 as SVGAGI.